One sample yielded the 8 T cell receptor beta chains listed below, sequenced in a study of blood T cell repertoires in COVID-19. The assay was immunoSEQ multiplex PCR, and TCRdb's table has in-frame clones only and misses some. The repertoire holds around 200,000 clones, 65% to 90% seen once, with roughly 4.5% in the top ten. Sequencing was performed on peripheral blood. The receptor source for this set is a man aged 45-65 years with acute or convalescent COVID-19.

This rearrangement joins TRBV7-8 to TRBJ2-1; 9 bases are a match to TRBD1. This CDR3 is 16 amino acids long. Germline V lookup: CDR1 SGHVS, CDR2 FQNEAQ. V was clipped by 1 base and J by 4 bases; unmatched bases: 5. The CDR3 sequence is CASSLVRDRAYNEQFF. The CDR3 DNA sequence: TGTGCCAGCAGCTTAGTAAGGGACAGGGCGTACAATGAGCAGTTCTTC.

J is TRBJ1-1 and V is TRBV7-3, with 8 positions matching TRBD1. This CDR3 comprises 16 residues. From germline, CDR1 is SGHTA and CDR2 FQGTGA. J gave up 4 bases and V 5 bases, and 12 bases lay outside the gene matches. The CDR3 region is CASSAGQGKRGTEAFF. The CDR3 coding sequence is TGTGCCAGCAGCGCAGGACAGGGAAAGCGGGGCACTGAAGCTTTCTTT.

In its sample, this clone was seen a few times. CDR3 DNA: TGTGCCAGTAGTATAGAGAACTTCCATGGGAGGGAGCAGTACTTC. Amino acids: CASSIENFHGREQYF. V gene TRBV19 combines with J gene TRBJ2-7, with a possible D match to TRBD2 (6 bases). Trimming took 0 bases from V and 7 from J, leaving 16 bases between them. CDR1 and CDR2 (germline): LNHDA, SQIVND (reference sequence). The CDR3 has 15 amino acids.

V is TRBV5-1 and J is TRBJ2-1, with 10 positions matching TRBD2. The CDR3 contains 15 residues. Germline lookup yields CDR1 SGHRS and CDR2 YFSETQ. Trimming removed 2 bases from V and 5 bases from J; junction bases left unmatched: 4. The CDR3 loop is CASSFTSGANNEQFF. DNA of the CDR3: TGCGCCAGCAGCTTTACTAGCGGGGCTAACAATGAGCAGTTCTTC.

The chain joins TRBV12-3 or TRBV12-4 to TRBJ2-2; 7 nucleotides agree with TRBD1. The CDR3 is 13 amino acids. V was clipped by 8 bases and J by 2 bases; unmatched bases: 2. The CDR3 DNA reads TGTGCCAGCGGGGACAGTAACACCGGGGAGCTGTTTTTT. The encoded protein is CASGDSNTGELFF.

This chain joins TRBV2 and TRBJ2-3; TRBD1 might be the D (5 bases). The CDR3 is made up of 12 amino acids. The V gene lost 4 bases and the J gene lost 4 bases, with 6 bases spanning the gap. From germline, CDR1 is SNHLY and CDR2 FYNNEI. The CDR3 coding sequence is TGTGCCAGCAGTGCCAGGGCAGATACGCAGTATTTT. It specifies CASSARADTQYF.

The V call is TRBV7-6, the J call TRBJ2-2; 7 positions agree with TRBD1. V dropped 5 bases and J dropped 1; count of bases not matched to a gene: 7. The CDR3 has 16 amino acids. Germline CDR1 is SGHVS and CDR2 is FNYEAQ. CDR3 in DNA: TGTGCCAGCAGCCCCGCGACAGGGATGAACACCGGGGAGCTGTTTTTT. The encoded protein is CASSPATGMNTGELFF.

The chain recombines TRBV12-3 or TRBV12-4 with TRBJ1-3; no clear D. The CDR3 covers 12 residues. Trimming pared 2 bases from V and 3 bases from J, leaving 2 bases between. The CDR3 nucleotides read TGTGCCAGCAGTTTATATGGAAACACCATATATTTT. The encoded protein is CASSLYGNTIYF.